The present T cell receptor beta chain was sequenced within a study of control samples from healthy donors and cancer patients. The CDR3 extends over 12 amino acids. Trimming removed 10 bases at V and 3 bases at J, with 12 bases between. CDR1 and CDR2 (germline): MNHEY, SVGAGI. Assay used: immunoSEQ multiplex PCR; TCRdb lists only in-frame clones, some missing. The sample records tens of thousands of clones, 80% to 90% being singletons. V is TRBV6-5 and J is TRBJ1-1; D is perhaps TRBD1 (5 bases). This clonotype was obtained from a man in his fifties in good health. The sample taken for sequencing was blood. The CDR3 nucleotides read TGTGCCACGGGGCAGGCGTACACTGAAGCTTTCTTT. Amino acid sequence: CATGQAYTEAFF.